This section outlines one TCR beta chain sequence together with its context. The ends were cut back, 0 bases at V and 1 base at J, with 7 bases in the middle. Germline CDR1 GTSNPN, CDR2 SVGIG (reference sequence). This CDR3 contains 13 residues. The data were taken from a study of blood T cell repertoires in COVID-19. The data were produced by immunoSEQ multiplex PCR, yet TCRdb's version contains in-frame clones alone and is incomplete. The sample includes 90,000 to 120,000 clones, around 84% of them seen just once. Sequencing was done on a sample of peripheral blood. The sequence derives from a human donor in a cohort sampled during active COVID-19. V gene TRBV30 combines with J gene TRBJ2-7, with D tentatively TRBD2 (5 bases). The CDR3 spells CAWSVERSYEQYF. In nucleotides, the CDR3 is TGTGCCTGGAGTGTCGAGCGGTCCTACGAGCAGTACTTC.